This T cell receptor beta chain appears in the sequencing data of a study of technical replicates of blood from a handful of donors. The V end lost 2 bases, the J end lost 0 bases, and 13 bases lay between the germline ends. Germline V gene sequence: CDR1 MNHNS, CDR2 SASEGT. This CDR3 is 16 amino acids long. TCRdb keeps only in-frame clones here, not all; method: immunoSEQ multiplex PCR. The top ten clones hold about 0.4% of a sample with under 80,000 clones, 91% of them seen once. The J gene is TRBJ1-1, the V gene TRBV6-1; D is possibly TRBD1 (6 bases). Sequenced: T cells isolated from PBMCs. This TCR was sampled from a human donor in good health. Some clones in this sample may be carry-over from other donors' samples. CDR3 sequence reads: CASSEPRTAMNTEAFF. The CDR3 nucleotides are TGTGCCAGCAGTGAACCACGGACAGCAATGAACACTGAAGCTTTCTTT.